The sequence of this T cell receptor (beta chain) was determined in a study of blood T cells in healthy people across ages. Extraction of total RNA produced a minimum of 6 micrograms from each sample. Primers used in a second PCR of roughly 7 to 12 cycles were a sample-barcoded 5' primer and a J-beta primer mix. TCRdb fed the 5' RACE reads into MiXCR, producing one record per CDR3 protein. The profile shows 590,000 or so distinct CDR3 sequences, 25% to 35% of them singletons. This CDR3 comprises 15 residues. Trimming left V 0 bases short and J 7 bases short, with 13 bases between. The V gene's germline CDR1 is MNHNS and CDR2 SASEGT. This clonotype was seen more than once but under ten times.

Sequenced: blood. This rearrangement joins TRBV6-1 to TRBJ1-5; D is ambiguous. This clonotype originated in a woman aged 80 or over in good health. CDR3 coding DNA: TGTGCCAGCAGTGAAGCTGGGAAGGGAAGACAGCCCCAGCATTTT. Its protein product is CASSEAGKGRQPQHF.